Listed below are T cell receptor beta chains from one sample, sequenced in a study of identical twins. TCRdb called the 5' RACE reads again in MiXCR, with one record for every CDR3 protein. The repertoire holds around 960,000 distinct CDR3 sequences, 10% to 15% seen once, with around 1.5% in the top ten. These data are also associated with another study on yellow fever vaccine responses in identical twins.

The sample consisted of PBMCs. The receptors were gathered from a woman younger than 30 in good health. Each CDR3 is given with its conserved first and last residue. Fields, in order: V gene, J gene, D gene, clone size, CDR3 DNA, CDR3 protein. D genes are given only for firm matches. Clone size appears in some rows only: once, few, many, or a class for an expanded clone.

>TRBV12-5|TRBJ2-2|-|few
TGTGCTAGTGGGGAGAGACACCTGAACACCGGGGAGCTGTTTTTT
CASGERHLNTGELFF
>TRBV4-2|TRBJ1-5|-|few
TGTGCCAGCAGCCAAGAAGGGGAAAGGGGGAATCAGCCCCAGCATTTT
CASSQEGERGNQPQHF
>TRBV2|TRBJ1-5|-|-
TGTGCCAGCAGTGTTGGGGGTCCCCAGCATTTT
CASSVGGPQHF
>TRBV14|TRBJ2-3|TRBD2|few
TGTGCCAGCAGCCCTAACCCGGGACTAGCGGGAGTGAAGACAGATACGCAGTATTTT
CASSPNPGLAGVKTDTQYF
>TRBV5-6|TRBJ2-7|TRBD1|few
TGTGCCAGCAGCGACAGACAGGGGGTTAGTTACGAGCAGTACTTC
CASSDRQGVSYEQYF
>TRBV29-1|TRBJ2-3|-|few
TGCAGCGTTGAAATCTTAGGGGCAGATACGCAGTATTTT
CSVEILGADTQYF
>TRBV19|TRBJ1-5|-|few
TGTGCCAGTAGTATCGATGAGGGGCAGCCCCAGCATTTT
CASSIDEGQPQHF
>TRBV20-1|TRBJ2-1|TRBD1|-
TGCAGTGCTAGAGCCTCACCGGGACAGGGGGTCCATGAGCAGTTCTTC
CSARASPGQGVHEQFF
>TRBV6-2/TRBV6-3|TRBJ2-3|TRBD2|-
TGTGCCAGCAGATCCGGGACTAGCGGCACAGATACGCAGTATTTT
CASRSGTSGTDTQYF
>TRBV12-3/TRBV12-4|TRBJ2-3|-|-
TGTGCCAGCAGCTTAATCCCGGCCAGCACAGATACGCAGTATTTT
CASSLIPASTDTQYF
>TRBV6-1|TRBJ1-1|-|few
TGTGCCAGCAGTGTGGGGGGGACTCTCGGGGGCACTGAAGCTTTCTTT
CASSVGGTLGGTEAFF
>TRBV25-1|TRBJ2-3|TRBD2|-
TGTGCCAGCAGTGTGGCGGGGGGAGTGTTTGATACGCAGTATTTT
CASSVAGGVFDTQYF
>TRBV20-1|TRBJ1-5|-|few
TGCAGTGCTAACTCAGGTTCGGGTCAGCCCCAGCATTTT
CSANSGSGQPQHF
>TRBV2|TRBJ2-1|-|few
TGTGCCAGCAGGGACAGCCACTACAATGAGCAGTTCTTC
CASRDSHYNEQFF
>TRBV24-1|TRBJ1-5|-|many
TGTGCCACCAGTAGAACAGGGAAACAGCCCCAGCATTTT
CATSRTGKQPQHF
>TRBV6-1|TRBJ2-7|-|-
TGTGCCAGCAGTGGATGGACAGTAACCCGGCTCTACGAGCAGTACTTC
CASSGWTVTRLYEQYF
>TRBV12-3/TRBV12-4|TRBJ1-1|-|many
TGTGCCAGCAGCGTGGACAGGAACACTGAAGCTTTCTTT
CASSVDRNTEAFF
>TRBV10-3|TRBJ2-7|-|-
TGTGCCATCAGTGAGTCGCTAGGGTTTAACGAGCAGTACTTC
CAISESLGFNEQYF
>TRBV25-1|TRBJ2-2|-|few
TGTGCCAGGATTTACACCGGGGAGCTGTTTTTT
CARIYTGELFF
>TRBV12-3/TRBV12-4|TRBJ1-6|-|few
TGTGCCAGCAGTTTGGGATGGGGCTTGATTTCACCCCTCCACTTT
CASSLGWGLISPLHF
>TRBV29-1|TRBJ1-1|-|many
TGCAGCGTTGTTATGTCCAGCACTGAAGCTTTCTTT
CSVVMSSTEAFF
>TRBV7-6|TRBJ2-7|-|-
TGTGCCAGCAGCTTGGGTTCTGGGACATCTTACGCAGAGCAGTACTTC
CASSLGSGTSYAEQYF
>TRBV12-3/TRBV12-4|TRBJ2-3|TRBD2|many
TGTGCCAGCGGAATAGCGGGAGGTCTCACAGATACGCAGTATTTT
CASGIAGGLTDTQYF
>TRBV28|TRBJ2-2|-|few
TGTGCCAGCAGGTACCAGGGGTTGTACACCGGGGAGCTGTTTTTT
CASRYQGLYTGELFF
>TRBV9|TRBJ2-1|-|few
TGTGCCAGCAGTGTTGGGGTGATTAATGAGCAGTTCTTC
CASSVGVINEQFF
>TRBV29-1|TRBJ2-7|TRBD1|few
TGCAGCGTTGGGCGGGACAGGGCCTACGAGCAGTACTTC
CSVGRDRAYEQYF
>TRBV6-1|TRBJ2-3|-|many
TGTGCCAGCAGGACCGGAGGGGCCGGCACAGATACGCAGTATTTT
CASRTGGAGTDTQYF
>TRBV24-1|TRBJ2-1|-|few
TGTGCCACCAGTGAACCGGGGGTAGGTGGGGGCTCGTACAATGAGCAGTTCTTC
CATSEPGVGGGSYNEQFF
>TRBV4-1|TRBJ2-3|-|many
TGCGCCAGCAGCCAAGATCGAACCGCAGCAGATACGCAGTATTTT
CASSQDRTAADTQYF
>TRBV3-1|TRBJ2-7|TRBD1|few
TGTGCCAGCAGCCAGGACAGGGGGAAGTACGAGCAGTACTTC
CASSQDRGKYEQYF
>TRBV12-3/TRBV12-4|TRBJ2-1|-|few
TGTGCCAGCAGTTTAGCGGCCGAAAATGAGCAGTTCTTC
CASSLAAENEQFF
>TRBV12-3/TRBV12-4|TRBJ2-1|TRBD2|few
TGTGCCAGCAGTATCGCGGGGGGCCCCTACAATGAGCAGTTCTTC
CASSIAGGPYNEQFF
>TRBV15|TRBJ2-1|-|many
TGTGCCACCAGCAGAGATATAGGGTTCGTGGGCAATGAGCAGTTCTTC
CATSRDIGFVGNEQFF
>TRBV3-1|TRBJ2-7|-|-
TGTGCCACCACCAAGTCGGGATCGGGAGCGGGTCTCGACGAGCAGTACTTC
CATTKSGSGAGLDEQYF